The 26 T cell receptor beta chains in this list originate from one sample, sequenced in a study of blood T cell repertoires in COVID-19. Measured with immunoSEQ multiplex PCR; TCRdb has only the in-frame clones, and not every one. Of 130,000 to 150,000 clones listed, just under 85% are singletons. Material: PBMCs or T cells enriched from blood (not recorded which). The receptors derive from a man in his fifties who had recovered from COVID-19.

The chain uses TRBV5-1 and TRBJ2-5; D possibly corresponds to TRBD1 (5 bases). The CDR3 extends over 13 amino acids. Trimming took off 4 bases at V and 5 bases at J, with 12 bases between the two ends. From germline, CDR1 is SGHRS and CDR2 YFSETQ. CDR3 protein: CASSPQGSETQYF. The CDR3 DNA reads as TGCGCCAGCAGCCCCCAGGGATCCGAGACCCAGTACTTC.

This rearrangement joins TRBV27 to TRBJ1-6, with 10 bases lining up with TRBD1. After removal of 1 base from V and 5 bases from J, the junction contained 5 bases not matched to a gene. This CDR3 has 17 amino acids. Per the germline V gene, CDR1 is MNHEY and CDR2 is SMNVEV (reference sequence). Here the CDR3 reads CASSLYGTGVDNSPLHF. The CDR3 DNA reads as TGTGCCAGCAGTTTATACGGGACAGGGGTCGATAATTCACCCCTCCACTTT.

The rearrangement uses TRBV28 and TRBJ2-7, with 9 bases lining up with TRBD2. The CDR3 has 14 amino acids. From germline, CDR1 is MDHEN and CDR2 SYDVKM. V shed 6 bases, J shed 4 bases, and the junction held 7 bases outside the gene matches. CDR3 nucleotide sequence: TGTGCCAGCAGAGCCGCTAGCGGGGTTTACGAGCAGTACTTC. Protein product: CASRAASGVYEQYF.

The V and J genes are TRBV7-3 and TRBJ1-4; D gene ambiguous. V lost 5 bases to trimming and J lost 7 bases, with 14 bases between them. This CDR3 contains 14 residues. Germline loops: CDR1 SGHTA, CDR2 FQGTGA. CDR3 residues: CASSPNGVLEKLFF. In DNA, the CDR3 is TGTGCCAGCAGCCCGAACGGGGTTCTTGAAAAACTGTTTTTT.

The chain combines TRBV14 with TRBJ2-7; 8 bases fit TRBD2. The CDR3 is made up of 15 amino acids. Germline V CDR1 and CDR2: SGHDN, FVKESK. Losses at the gene ends were 2 bases for V and 5 bases for J; bases not matched to a gene: 8. The CDR3, as DNA: TGTGCCAGCAGCCAATATCCTAGCGGGTCCGACGAGCAGTACTTC. It yields the protein CASSQYPSGSDEQYF.

The CDR3 coding sequence is TGTGCCAGCAGCTTCGGGGAAACCTACAATGAGCAGTTCTTC. As protein: CASSFGETYNEQFF. The chain links TRBV7-9 to TRBJ2-1, with a possible D match to TRBD2 (5 bases). Germline values: CDR1 SEHNR, CDR2 FQNEAQ (reference sequence). The length of the CDR3 is 14 residues. Trimming removed 3 bases at V and 2 bases at J, with 8 bases between. Looking up the rest from reference TRBV7-9 and TRBJ2-1 gives the full variable domain: DTGVSQNPRHKITKRGQNVTFRCDPISEHNRLYWYRQTLGQGPEFLTYFQNEAQLEKSRLLSDRFSAERPKGSFSTLEIQRTEQGDSAMYLCASSFGETYNEQFFGPGTRLTVL.

V gene TRBV6-2 or TRBV6-3 combines with J gene TRBJ2-7; no definite D call. Germline V lookup: CDR1 MNHEY, CDR2 SVGEGT. The CDR3 consists of 11 residues. V was trimmed by 2 bases and J by 5 bases, leaving 4 bases between them. CDR3 sequence (DNA): TGTGCCAGCAGTTACCTTAACGAGCAGTACTTC. Its protein product is CASSYLNEQYF.

This clone was observed a few times. The V and J genes are TRBV24-1 and TRBJ1-1; unclear D gene. Germline values: CDR1 KGHDR, CDR2 SFDVKD. The CDR3 extends over 13 amino acids. V gave up 5 bases and J gave up 4 bases, with 10 bases separating them. The CDR3 spells CATSGRVGTEAFF. The CDR3 DNA sequence: TGTGCCACCAGTGGGAGGGTGGGCACTGAAGCTTTCTTT.

This clone was found once. The genes are TRBV19 and TRBJ2-5; 8 bases align to TRBD2. The V segment lost 4 bases and the J segment 4 bases; nucleotides outside the gene matches: 8. This CDR3 comprises 15 residues. Per the germline V gene, CDR1 is LNHDA and CDR2 is SQIVND (reference sequence). The CDR3 DNA reads as TGTGCCAGTAGTAATCGGGGGGGCATGATAGAGACCCAGTACTTC. As protein: CASSNRGGMIETQYF.

The chain carries TRBV5-8 and TRBJ2-6; D ambiguous. The V and J ends lost 0 bases and 0 bases respectively, with 10 bases between them. The CDR3 is 17 residues long. Germline-derived CDR1 and CDR2 are SGHTS and YDEGEE. In DNA, the CDR3 is TGTGCCAGCAGCTTGGCCACGCGGAGCTCTGGGGCCAACGTCCTGACTTTC. It translates to CASSLATRSSGANVLTF.

The chain carries TRBV27 and TRBJ2-1, with TRBD2 matching 8 bases. CDR3 size: 15 residues. From germline, CDR1 is MNHEY and CDR2 SMNVEV (reference sequence). V trimming: 2 bases; J trimming: 4 bases; junction bases outside the gene matches: 4. CDR3 DNA sequence: TGTGCCAGCAGTTTAGCGGGGGGACCTTACAATGAGCAGTTCTTC. Translation: CASSLAGGPYNEQFF.

V is TRBV7-2 and J is TRBJ1-5; D is undetermined. Deletions cut 5 bases from V and 0 bases from J, with 11 bases between. The germline V gene encodes CDR1 SGHTA and CDR2 FQGNSA. The CDR3 totals 15 residues. This CDR3 reads CASSAQAYSNQPQHF. The CDR3 bases are TGTGCCAGCAGCGCGCAGGCATATAGCAATCAGCCCCAGCATTTT.

The J gene is TRBJ2-2, the V gene TRBV10-1; 9 bases line up with TRBD2. The germline V gene encodes CDR1 WNHNN and CDR2 SYGVQD (reference sequence). The V gene end was trimmed by 5 bases and the J gene end by 5 bases; junction bases not matched to a gene: 0. This CDR3 is built from 13 residues. CDR3 amino acids: CASSSGGTGELFF. CDR3 bases: TGCGCCAGCAGTAGCGGGGGGACCGGGGAGCTGTTTTTT.

The J gene is TRBJ1-2, the V gene TRBV2; D might be TRBD1 (5 bases). Trimming left V 7 bases short and J 5 bases short, with 11 bases between. The germline gives CDR1 SNHLY, CDR2 FYNNEI. This CDR3 has 12 residues. CDR3 DNA: TGTGCCAGCATCACACAGGATTATGGCTACACCTTC. Encoded protein: CASITQDYGYTF. Filled out from reference TRBV2 and TRBJ1-2, the complete variable domain reads EPEVTQTPSHQVTQMGQEVILRCVPISNHLYFYWYRQILGQKVEFLVSFYNNEISEKSEIFDDQFSVERPDGSNFTLKIRSTKLEDSAMYFCASITQDYGYTFGSGTRLTVV.

This clone was detected once. J is TRBJ1-2 and V is TRBV27, with D possibly matching TRBD1 (5 bases). The CDR3 length is 13 residues. Deletions cut 3 bases from V and 7 bases from J, with 12 bases between. CDR1 is MNHEY and CDR2 is SMNVEV in the germline V gene (reference sequence). CDR3 sequence (DNA): TGTGCCAGCAGTTTCCAGGGTATGGGTGGCTACACCTTC. Its translation: CASSFQGMGGYTF.

The J gene is TRBJ1-1, the V gene TRBV30; D gene ambiguous. Germline V lookup: CDR1 GTSNPN, CDR2 SVGIG (reference sequence). With 4 bases removed from V and 3 bases from J, the gap between germline ends came to 27 bases. The CDR3 is 18 amino acids. Here the CDR3 DNA reads TGTGCCTGGACCTCTATAGGCAGCCACTTACTAAAGGACACTGAAGCTTTCTTT. Encoded protein: CAWTSIGSHLLKDTEAFF. The full variable domain, completed using reference TRBV30 and TRBJ1-1, is SQTIHQWPATLVQPVGSPLSLECTVEGTSNPNLYWYRQAAGRGLQLLFYSVGIGQISSEVPQNLSASRPQDRQFILSSKKLLLSDSGFYLCAWTSIGSHLLKDTEAFFGQGTRLTVV.

This chain links TRBV18 with TRBJ1-5, with D tentatively TRBD1 (5 bases). The V end was cut by 3 bases, the J end by 0 bases, with 18 bases between. CDR1 and CDR2 (germline): KGHSH, LQKENI. This CDR3 comprises 18 residues. The CDR3 DNA is TGTGCCAGCTCACCTTCGAGATCCGGGGGATATAGCAATCAGCCCCAGCATTTT. Translated, it gives CASSPSRSGGYSNQPQHF.

This chain links TRBV2 with TRBJ1-2; 9 nucleotides line up with TRBD1. V was pared by 5 bases and J by 7 bases, with 5 bases of the junction left unmatched. Germline loops: CDR1 SNHLY, CDR2 FYNNEI. The CDR3 spans 13 residues. The CDR3 nucleotides are TGTGCCAGCAGTCCCGGGACAGGGTCTGGCTACACCTTC. This gives the protein CASSPGTGSGYTF.

The gene calls are TRBV28 and TRBJ2-7, with 10 nucleotides matching TRBD2. J lost 2 bases, V lost 7 bases, and 5 bases had no gene match. In germline, CDR1 is MDHEN, CDR2 SYDVKM. The CDR3 extends over 14 amino acids. In nucleotides, the CDR3 is TGTGCCAGCACCCAAAGCGGGGGGGCCTACGAGCAGTACTTC. Translating it yields CASTQSGGAYEQYF.

This clone was seen once. The chain is built from TRBV5-4 and TRBJ2-3, with 8 bases fitting TRBD2. Germline CDR1 is SGHNT and CDR2 is YYREEE (reference sequence). V lost 5 bases to trimming and J lost 3 bases; unmatched junction nucleotides: 8. This CDR3 contains 15 residues. The CDR3 protein is CASRSGTSSTDTQYF. In DNA, the CDR3 is TGTGCCAGCAGATCCGGGACTAGTAGTACAGATACGCAGTATTTT.

The V call is TRBV9, the J call TRBJ2-1; TRBD1 aligns across 7 bases. Germline V gene data show CDR1 as SGDLS and CDR2 as YYNGEE. This CDR3 region has 16 residues. J lost 9 bases, V lost 3 bases, and 15 bases had no gene match. CDR3 DNA sequence: TGTGCCAGCAGCGCCTCTGCCGGGACAGACGGCGTTGAGCAGTTCTTC. Encoded protein: CASSASAGTDGVEQFF.

J is TRBJ2-1 and V is TRBV3-1 (or the pseudogene TRBV3-2), with 8 bases identical to TRBD2. This CDR3 is built from 17 residues. Germline-derived CDR1 and CDR2 are LGHDT and YNNKEL (reference sequence). Trimming cost V 0 bases and J 5 bases; bases outside gene matches: 9. Written as DNA, the CDR3 is TGTGCCAGCAGCCAAGATGTAGGACGGGGGGGCAACAATGAGCAGTTCTTC. The encoded protein is CASSQDVGRGGNNEQFF.

The chain combines TRBV27 with TRBJ2-7, with TRBD1 as a possible D gene (5 bases). Germline V gene data show CDR1 as MNHEY and CDR2 as SMNVEV (reference sequence). V shed 3 bases and J shed 4 bases, with 13 bases lying between them. The CDR3 extends over 14 amino acids. CDR3 in DNA: TGTGCCAGCAGTTTCGGCCAGGGATCTTACGAGCAGTACTTC. It translates to CASSFGQGSYEQYF.

This clone was found once. The rearrangement uses TRBV18 and TRBJ2-7; 8 bases agree with TRBD2. The J segment lost 6 bases and the V segment lost 4 bases, leaving 11 bases of the junction unmatched. Germline lookup yields CDR1 KGHSH and CDR2 LQKENI. The CDR3 covers 15 residues. CDR3 residues: CASSQSGRGVSEQYF. The CDR3 DNA follows: TGTGCCAGCTCACAGTCCGGGCGGGGGGTAAGCGAGCAGTACTTC.

This clone occurred a few times. The gene calls are TRBV11-3 and TRBJ1-1; 9 bases fit TRBD1. The CDR3 is 14 residues long. Losses at the gene ends were 1 base for V and 7 bases for J; bases not matched to a gene: 4. Germline-derived CDR1 and CDR2 are SGHNT and YENEEA. CDR3 nucleotide sequence: TGTGCCAGCAGCTTAGGCCGGACAGGGGATGAAGCTTTCTTT. This sequence encodes CASSLGRTGDEAFF.

V usage is TRBV7-2 and J usage is TRBJ1-2; 7 nucleotides agree with TRBD1. Unmatched junction bases numbered 7, after V lost 3 bases and J lost 3 bases. Germline CDR1 reads SGHTA; CDR2 reads FQGNSA. This CDR3 spans 15 amino acids. The CDR3 here is CASSFPDRAYYGYTF. Written as DNA, the CDR3 is TGTGCCAGCAGCTTTCCTGACAGGGCTTACTATGGCTACACCTTC. Supplemented by reference TRBV7-2 and TRBJ1-2, the full variable domain reads GAGVSQSPSNKVTEKGKDVELRCDPISGHTALYWYRQSLGQGLEFLIYFQGNSAPDKSGLPSDRFSAERTGGSVSTLTIQRTQQEDSAVYLCASSFPDRAYYGYTFGSGTRLTVV.